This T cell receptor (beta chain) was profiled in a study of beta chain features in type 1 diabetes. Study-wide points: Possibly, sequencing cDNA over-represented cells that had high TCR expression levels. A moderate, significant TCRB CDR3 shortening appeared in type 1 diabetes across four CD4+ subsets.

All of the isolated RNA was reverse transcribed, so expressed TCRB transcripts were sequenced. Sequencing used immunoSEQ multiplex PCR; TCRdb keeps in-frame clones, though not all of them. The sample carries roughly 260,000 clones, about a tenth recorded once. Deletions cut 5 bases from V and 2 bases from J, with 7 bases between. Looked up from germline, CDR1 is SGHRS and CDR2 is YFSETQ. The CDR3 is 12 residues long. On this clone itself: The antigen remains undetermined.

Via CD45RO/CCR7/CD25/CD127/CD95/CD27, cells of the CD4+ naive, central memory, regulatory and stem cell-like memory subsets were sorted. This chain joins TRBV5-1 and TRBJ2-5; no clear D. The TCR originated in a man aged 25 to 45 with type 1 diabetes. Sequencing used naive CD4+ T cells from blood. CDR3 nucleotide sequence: TGCGCCAGCAGGCGGAATCAAGAGACCCAGTACTTC. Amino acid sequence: CASRRNQETQYF.